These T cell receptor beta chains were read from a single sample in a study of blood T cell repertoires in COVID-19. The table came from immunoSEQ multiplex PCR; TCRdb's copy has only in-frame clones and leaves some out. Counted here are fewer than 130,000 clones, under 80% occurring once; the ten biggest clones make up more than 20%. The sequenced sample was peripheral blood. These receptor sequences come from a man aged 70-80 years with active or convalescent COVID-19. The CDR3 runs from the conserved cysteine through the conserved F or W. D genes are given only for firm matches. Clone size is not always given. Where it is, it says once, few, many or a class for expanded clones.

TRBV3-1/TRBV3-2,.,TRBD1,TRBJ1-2,CASSPDRYYGYTF,TGTGCCAGCAGCCCGGACAGGTACTATGGCTACACCTTC
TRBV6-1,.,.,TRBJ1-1,CASSDRANTEAFF,TGTGCCAGCAGTGACAGGGCGAACACTGAAGCTTTCTTT
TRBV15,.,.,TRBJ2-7,CATSRDGSYEQYF,TGTGCCACCAGCAGAGATGGCAGCTACGAGCAGTACTTC
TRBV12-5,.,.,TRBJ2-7,CASDNGQFPYEQYF,TGTGCTAGTGATAACGGACAGTTTCCCTACGAGCAGTACTTC
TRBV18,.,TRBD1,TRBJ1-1,CASSPTGTANTEAFF,TGTGCCAGCTCACCTACCGGGACAGCTAACACTGAAGCTTTCTTT
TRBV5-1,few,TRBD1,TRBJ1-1,CASSLVLGGGLTEAFF,TGCGCCAGCAGCTTGGTCCTTGGAGGGGGCCTCACTGAAGCTTTCTTT
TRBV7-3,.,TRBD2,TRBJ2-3,CASSLSSGSIRDTQYF,TGTGCCAGCAGCTTAAGTAGCGGGTCGATCCGGGATACGCAGTATTTT
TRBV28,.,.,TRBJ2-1,CASSAWGLPQRDRIYNEQFF,TGTGCCAGCAGTGCATGGGGGCTACCGCAGCGGGACAGGATCTACAATGAGCAGTTCTTC
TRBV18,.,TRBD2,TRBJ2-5,CASSGTSYQETQYF,TGTGCCAGCTCCGGGACTAGCTACCAAGAGACCCAGTACTTC
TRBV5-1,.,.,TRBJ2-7,CASSFQDSRTPIEQYF,TGCGCCAGCAGCTTCCAGGACAGTCGGACCCCAATAGAGCAGTACTTC
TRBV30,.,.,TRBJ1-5,CAWSVDISNQPQHF,TGTGCCTGGAGCGTAGATATCAGCAATCAGCCCCAGCATTTT
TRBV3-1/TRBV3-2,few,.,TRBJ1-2,CASSPREGDYGYTF,TGTGCCAGCAGCCCCCGCGAGGGTGACTATGGCTACACCTTC
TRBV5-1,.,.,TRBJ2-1,CASSLAGVHEQFF,TGCGCCAGCAGCTTGGCGGGGGTTCATGAGCAGTTCTTC
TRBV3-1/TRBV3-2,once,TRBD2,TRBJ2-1,CASSRTSVGEQFF,TGTGCCAGCAGCAGGACTAGCGTGGGTGAGCAGTTCTTC
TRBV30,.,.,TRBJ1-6,CAWSPGLGNSPLHF,TGTGCCTGGAGTCCGGGACTTGGTAATTCACCCCTCCACTTT
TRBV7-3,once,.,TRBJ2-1,CASSLGSRSYNEQFF,TGTGCCAGCAGCTTAGGGAGCCGCTCCTACAATGAGCAGTTCTTC
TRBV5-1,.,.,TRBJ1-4,CASSLTGDTREKLFF,TGCGCCAGCAGCTTGACCGGGGATACTCGAGAAAAACTGTTTTTT
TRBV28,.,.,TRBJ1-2,CASTRTIYGYTF,TGTGCCAGCACCAGGACTATCTATGGCTACACCTTC
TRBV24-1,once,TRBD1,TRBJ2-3,CATSDPSGSGTGGTDTQYF,TGTGCCACCAGTGACCCATCCGGATCCGGGACAGGGGGAACAGATACGCAGTATTTT
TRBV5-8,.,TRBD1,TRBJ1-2,CASSSGQGDGYTF,TGTGCCAGCAGCTCGGGACAGGGGGATGGCTACACCTTC
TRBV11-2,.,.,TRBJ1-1,CASSPTGRNTEAFF,TGTGCCAGCAGCCCCACAGGGAGGAACACTGAAGCTTTCTTT
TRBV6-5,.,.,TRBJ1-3,CASSDPTFSGNTIYF,TGTGCCAGCAGCGATCCAACTTTCTCTGGAAACACCATATATTTT
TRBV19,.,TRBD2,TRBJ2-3,CASSPRRTSGGDTQYF,TGTGCCAGTAGTCCCCGCAGGACTAGCGGGGGAGATACGCAGTATTTT
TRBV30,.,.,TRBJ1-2,CAWSVLEEGTANYGYTF,TGTGCCTGGAGTGTACTAGAGGAGGGAACGGCTAACTATGGCTACACCTTC
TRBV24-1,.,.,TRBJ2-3,CATSDRTLGMDTQYF,TGTGCCACCAGTGACCGGACCCTCGGGATGGATACGCAGTATTTT
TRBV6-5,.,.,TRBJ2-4,CASRDRNIQYF,TGTGCCAGCAGAGACAGAAACATTCAGTACTTC
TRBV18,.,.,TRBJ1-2,CASSLASRVDGYTF,TGTGCCAGCTCACTCGCCAGCAGGGTTGATGGCTACACCTTC
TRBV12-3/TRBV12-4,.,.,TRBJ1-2,CASSNSGFYGYTF,TGTGCCAGCAGTAATTCAGGCTTCTATGGCTACACCTTC
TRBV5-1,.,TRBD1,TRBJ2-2,CASSPPGQGDTGELFF,TGCGCCAGCAGCCCCCCGGGCCAGGGGGACACCGGGGAGCTGTTTTTT